This entry features one TCR beta chain sequence. The target antigen is unknown. The data were produced by immunoSEQ multiplex PCR, yet TCRdb's version contains in-frame clones alone and is incomplete. The sample lists about 110,000 clones, more than 70% occurring once. These data belong to a study of T cell responses to AZD1222 COVID-19 vaccine. About the study: Investigators merged groups given second doses at roughly 4 or roughly 12 weeks. Findings of the study overall: Reportedly, nearly half of unique spike TCRs recognized epitopes outside B.1.351/B.1.1.7 mutations. White British people made up most donors, females outnumbered males, and clonal diversity was possibly underestimated.

Germline-derived CDR1 and CDR2 are SNHLY and FYNNEI. The V end was cut by 5 bases, the J end by 2 bases, with 10 bases between. This CDR3 has 15 amino acids. The TCR was taken from an adult in good health. The chain couples TRBV2 to TRBJ1-6, with D perhaps TRBD1 (5 bases). The sequencing used peripheral blood, collected on day 0 of AZD1222 vaccination. The CDR3 DNA follows: TGTGCCAGCAGTAGGGGCGCTACCTATAATTCACCCCTCCACTTT. It translates to CASSRGATYNSPLHF.